This TCR beta chain was captured by sequencing in a study of T cell repertoires in cytomegalovirus infection. Study results and caveats: CMV carriers having the relevant HLA were flagged by cumulative public TCR beta family frequency.

TCRdb re-called the reads with MiXCR, one entry per CDR3 protein. Of around 570,000 distinct CDR3 sequences listed, approximately 40% are singletons. A word on this clonotype: Its antigen is not identified.

The clonotype comes from a human donor in good health (CMV status not recorded). Some clones in this sample may be carry-over from other donors' samples. The input for sequencing was cultured PBMCs, taken from culture after CMV antigen stimulation.

In DNA form, the CDR3 reads TGCGCCAGCAGCCAAGTTCAAACCGGGACAGGTAGCTCCTACGAGCAGTACTTC. Translated: CASSQVQTGTGSSYEQYF. The rearrangement links TRBV4-1 to TRBJ2-7, with 8 nucleotides matching TRBD1. Germline assignment: CDR1 MGHRA and CDR2 YSYEKL. Unmatched junction bases numbered 11, after V lost 1 base and J lost 0 bases. This CDR3 has 18 amino acids.